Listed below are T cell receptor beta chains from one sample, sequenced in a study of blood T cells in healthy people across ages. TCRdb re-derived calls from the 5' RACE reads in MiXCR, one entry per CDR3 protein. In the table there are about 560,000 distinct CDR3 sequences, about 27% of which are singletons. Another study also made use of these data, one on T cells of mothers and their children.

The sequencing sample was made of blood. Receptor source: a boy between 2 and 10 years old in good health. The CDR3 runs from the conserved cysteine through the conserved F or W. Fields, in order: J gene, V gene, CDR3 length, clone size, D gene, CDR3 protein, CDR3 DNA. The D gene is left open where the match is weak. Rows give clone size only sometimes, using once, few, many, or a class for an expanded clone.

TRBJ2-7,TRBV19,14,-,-,CASSQSDSTYEQYF,TGTGCCAGTAGTCAATCGGACAGCACCTACGAGCAGTACTTC
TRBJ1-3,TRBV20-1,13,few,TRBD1,CSAATGSGNTIYF,TGCAGTGCTGCGACAGGGTCAGGAAACACCATATATTTT
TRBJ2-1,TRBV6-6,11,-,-,CASSRFLGQFF,TGTGCCAGCAGTCGGTTCCTGGGGCAGTTCTTC
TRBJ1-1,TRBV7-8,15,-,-,CASSLPTAGGPEAFF,TGTGCCAGCAGCCTTCCGACTGCGGGGGGCCCTGAAGCTTTCTTT
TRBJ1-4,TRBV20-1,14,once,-,CSARVGGIEEKLFF,TGCAGTGCTAGAGTCGGGGGTATTGAGGAAAAACTGTTTTTT
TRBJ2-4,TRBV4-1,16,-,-,CASSQDPPGAMDIQYF,TGCGCCAGCAGCCAAGATCCTCCGGGGGCGATGGACATTCAGTACTTC
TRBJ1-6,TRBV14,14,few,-,CASSTSGGSSPLHF,TGTGCCAGCAGCACATCCGGGGGCAGTTCACCCCTCCACTTT
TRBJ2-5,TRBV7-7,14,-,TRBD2,CASSKTSDQETQYF,TGTGCTAGCAGCAAGACTAGCGACCAAGAGACCCAGTACTTC
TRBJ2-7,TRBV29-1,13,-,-,CSVAGANSYEQYF,TGCAGCGTTGCGGGGGCAAACTCCTACGAGCAGTACTTC
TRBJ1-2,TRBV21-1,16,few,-,CASSKFPGLPEDGYTF,TGTGCCAGCAGCAAATTCCCAGGCCTACCGGAAGATGGCTACACCTTC
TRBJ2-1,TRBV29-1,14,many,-,CSVDRGSSYNEQFF,TGCAGCGTTGATCGGGGGAGCTCCTACAATGAGCAGTTCTTC
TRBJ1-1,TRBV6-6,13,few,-,CASRPPGRTEAFF,TGTGCCAGCAGACCCCCAGGGAGGACTGAAGCTTTCTTT
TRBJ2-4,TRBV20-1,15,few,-,CSARVGGQAKNIQYF,TGCAGTGCTAGAGTAGGGGGGCAAGCCAAAAACATTCAGTACTTC
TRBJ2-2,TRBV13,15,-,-,CASSNSRQNTGELFF,TGTGCCAGCAGCAATAGCAGGCAGAACACCGGGGAGCTGTTTTTT
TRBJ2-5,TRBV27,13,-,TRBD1,CASSLSGQGTQYF,TGTGCCAGCAGTTTATCGGGACAGGGGACCCAGTACTTC
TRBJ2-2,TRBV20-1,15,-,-,CSAPSSSANTGELFF,TGCAGTGCTCCCTCTTCCAGCGCGAACACCGGGGAGCTGTTTTTT
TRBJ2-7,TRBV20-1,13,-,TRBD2,CSAARLAGYEQYF,TGCAGTGCTGCCCGACTAGCGGGGTACGAGCAGTACTTC
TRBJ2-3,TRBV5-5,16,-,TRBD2,CASSTGTSGVLDTQYF,TGTGCCAGCAGCACTGGGACTAGCGGGGTTTTAGATACGCAGTATTTT
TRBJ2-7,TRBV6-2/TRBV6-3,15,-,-,CASSYRRGFSYEQYF,TGTGCCAGCAGTTACAGGCGGGGATTCTCCTACGAGCAGTACTTC
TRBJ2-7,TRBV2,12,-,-,CASRPEQREQYF,TGTGCCAGCAGACCCGAGCAGCGCGAGCAGTACTTC
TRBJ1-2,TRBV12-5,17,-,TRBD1,CASGFSVPGQENYGYTF,TGTGCTAGTGGTTTCTCCGTCCCGGGACAGGAAAACTATGGCTACACCTTC
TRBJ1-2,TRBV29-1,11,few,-,CSVDLNYGYTF,TGCAGCGTTGATCTTAACTACGGCTACACCTTC
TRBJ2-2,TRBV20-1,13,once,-,CSATRRPGGELFF,TGCAGTGCTACCCGACGGCCGGGCGGGGAGCTGTTTTTT
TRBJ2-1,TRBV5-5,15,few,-,CASSLVGVTYNEQFF,TGTGCCAGCAGCTTGGTGGGAGTAACCTACAATGAGCAGTTCTTC
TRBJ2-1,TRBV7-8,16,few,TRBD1,CASSLGQGASYNEQFF,TGTGCCAGCAGCTTAGGGCAGGGGGCATCCTACAATGAGCAGTTCTTC
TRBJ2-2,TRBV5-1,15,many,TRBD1,CASSPGTGNTGELFF,TGCGCCAGCAGCCCCGGGACAGGGAACACCGGGGAGCTGTTTTTT
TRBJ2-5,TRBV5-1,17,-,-,CASSNRPGTLTQETQYF,TGCGCCAGCAGCAATCGCCCGGGGACACTAACCCAAGAGACCCAGTACTTC
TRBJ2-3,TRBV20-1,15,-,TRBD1,CSASRGQVSTDTQYF,TGCAGTGCTAGTAGGGGACAGGTTAGCACAGATACGCAGTATTTT
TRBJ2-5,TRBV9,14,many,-,CASSVDPGQETQYF,TGTGCCAGCAGCGTAGATCCAGGGCAAGAGACCCAGTACTTC
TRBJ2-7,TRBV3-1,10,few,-,CASGTTEQYF,TGTGCCAGCGGAACTACCGAGCAGTACTTC
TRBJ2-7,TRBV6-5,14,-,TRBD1,CASSYRQGAGEQYF,TGTGCCAGCAGTTATCGACAGGGGGCTGGCGAGCAGTACTTC
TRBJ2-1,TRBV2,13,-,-,CASSEGRYNEQFF,TGTGCCAGCAGTGAGGGCCGGTACAATGAGCAGTTCTTC
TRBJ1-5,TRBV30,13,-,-,CAWSVQSNQPQHF,TGTGCCTGGAGTGTTCAGAGCAATCAGCCCCAGCATTTT
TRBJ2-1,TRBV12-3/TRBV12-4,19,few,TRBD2,CASKGGLAGTLSSYNEQFF,TGTGCCAGCAAGGGGGGACTAGCGGGAACCTTAAGCTCCTACAATGAGCAGTTCTTC
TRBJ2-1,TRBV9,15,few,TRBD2,CASSKTSGTLREQFF,TGTGCCAGCAGCAAGACTAGCGGGACCCTGAGGGAGCAGTTCTTC
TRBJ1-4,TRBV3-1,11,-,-,CASSQRTELFF,TGTGCCAGCAGTCAACGGACGGAACTGTTTTTT
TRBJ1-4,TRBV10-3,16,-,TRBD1,CAIRPGEGTGNEKLFF,TGTGCCATCAGACCGGGGGAAGGGACAGGGAATGAAAAACTGTTTTTT
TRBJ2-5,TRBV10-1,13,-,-,CASSGTDQETQYF,TGCGCCAGCAGTGGAACGGACCAAGAGACCCAGTACTTC
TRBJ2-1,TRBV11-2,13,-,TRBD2,CASLRAGVDEQFF,TGTGCCAGCCTGAGGGCGGGGGTCGATGAGCAGTTCTTC
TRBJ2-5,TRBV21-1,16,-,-,CASSKVAGGPSGEQYF,TGTGCCAGCAGCAAAGTAGCGGGAGGGCCCTCGGGGGAGCAGTACTTC
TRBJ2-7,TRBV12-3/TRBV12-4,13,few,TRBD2,CASMASGRYEQYF,TGTGCCAGCATGGCTAGCGGGCGTTACGAGCAGTACTTC
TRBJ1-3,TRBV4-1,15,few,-,CASSSRSFSGNTIYF,TGCGCCAGCAGCTCACGGTCTTTTTCTGGAAACACCATATATTTT
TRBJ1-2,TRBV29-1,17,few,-,CSVPRGRGSSGEYGYTF,TGCAGCGTTCCCCGGGGCAGGGGCAGTTCCGGAGAGTATGGCTACACCTTC
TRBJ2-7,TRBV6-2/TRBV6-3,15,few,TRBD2,CASSGQREGNYEQYF,TGTGCCAGCAGTGGTCAGCGGGAGGGAAACTACGAGCAGTACTTC
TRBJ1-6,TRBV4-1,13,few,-,CASSQVTASPLHF,TGCGCCAGCAGCCAAGTAACCGCTTCACCCCTCCACTTT
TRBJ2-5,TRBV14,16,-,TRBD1,CASSPQGQGAWGTQYF,TGTGCCAGCAGCCCCCAAGGACAGGGGGCATGGGGGACCCAGTACTTC
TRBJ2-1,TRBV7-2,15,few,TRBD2,CASSLAASGNLEQFF,TGTGCCAGCAGCTTAGCGGCTAGCGGGAACCTTGAGCAGTTCTTC
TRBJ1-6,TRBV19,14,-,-,CASKQDDNSSPLHF,TGTGCCAGTAAGCAGGATGATAATAGTTCACCCCTCCACTTT
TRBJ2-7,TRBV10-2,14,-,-,CASSESVALGEQYF,TGCGCCAGCAGTGAGTCGGTCGCCTTGGGCGAGCAGTACTTC
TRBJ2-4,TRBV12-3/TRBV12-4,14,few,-,CASRPFGGEYIQYF,TGTGCCAGCAGACCATTTGGCGGAGAGTACATTCAGTACTTC
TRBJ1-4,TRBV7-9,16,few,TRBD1,CASSPRGLGADEKLFF,TGTGCCAGCAGCCCTAGGGGGCTCGGGGCAGATGAAAAACTGTTTTTT
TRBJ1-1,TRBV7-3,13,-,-,CASSSGPHTEAFF,TGTGCCAGCAGCTCCGGGCCCCACACTGAAGCTTTCTTT
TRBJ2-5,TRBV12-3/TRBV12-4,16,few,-,CASSPVMGGWQETQYF,TGTGCCAGCAGTCCCGTTATGGGGGGATGGCAAGAGACCCAGTACTTC
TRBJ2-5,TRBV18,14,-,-,CASSPVGGEETQYF,TGTGCCAGCTCACCAGTCGGCGGGGAAGAGACCCAGTACTTC